This T cell receptor (beta chain) was captured in a study of technical replicates of blood from four donors. Looked up from germline, CDR1 is ENHRY and CDR2 is SYGVKD. The V segment lost 11 bases and the J segment 3 bases; nucleotides outside the gene matches: 5. This CDR3 comprises 13 residues. Repertoires were generated with immunoSEQ multiplex PCR, while TCRdb's copy carries only in-frame clones and drops some. The data show about 70,000 clones, 92% seen once. The clonotype comes from a human donor in good health. Source material: T cells isolated from PBMCs. The V and J genes are TRBV10-3 and TRBJ1-5; 9 bases map to TRBD1. CDR3: CAARQGDNQPQHF. The DNA of the CDR3 is TGTGCCGCGAGACAGGGGGACAATCAGCCCCAGCATTTT.